What follows are 16 T cell receptor beta chains derived from one specimen sequenced in a study of T cells in Graves' hyperthyroidism and ophthalmopathy. TCR beta CDR3 regions were amplified from RNA. The HTBI set primed first-round TCR CDR3 RT-PCR. TCRdb reanalysed the multiplex PCR reads using MiXCR and keeps one entry per CDR3 protein. The repertoire holds approximately 590,000 distinct CDR3 sequences, with about 15% as singletons. What was sequenced was blood. The receptors come from a woman aged 25 to 39 with Graves' hyperthyroidism.

The chain joins TRBV5-4 to TRBJ2-5, with 9 bases aligning to TRBD2. This CDR3 comprises 15 residues. Losses at the gene ends were 4 bases for V and 2 bases for J; bases not matched to a gene: 6. The germline CDR1 and CDR2 sequences are SGHNT and YYREEE (reference sequence). CDR3 in amino acids: CASSLRLAEQETQYF. DNA of the CDR3: TGTGCCAGCAGCCTCCGACTAGCGGAACAAGAGACCCAGTACTTC.

This clonotype has a handful of counts. The chain carries TRBV15 and TRBJ2-7; D is perhaps TRBD2 (5 bases). Deletions cut 5 bases from V and 0 bases from J, with 11 bases between. From germline, CDR1 is LNHNV and CDR2 YYDKDF (reference sequence). The CDR3 contains 14 residues. The CDR3 loop reads CATSAPGISYEQYF. CDR3 nucleotides: TGTGCCACCAGCGCGCCCGGGATCTCCTACGAGCAGTACTTC.

This clonotype was recorded a few times. The chain has TRBV6-1 and TRBJ1-5; possibly TRBD1 for D (5 bases). CDR3 length: 14 amino acids. Trimming pared 5 bases from V and 5 bases from J, leaving 13 bases between. The germline CDR1 and CDR2 sequences are MNHNS and SASEGT. This CDR3 reads CASSPAQGYQPQHF. The DNA of the CDR3 is TGTGCCAGCAGTCCCGCTCAGGGCTATCAGCCCCAGCATTTT.

For this clonotype: Being one base from a much bigger clone, this may be a read error. V and J are TRBV6-5 and TRBJ2-7; possibly TRBD1 or TRBD2 for D (5 bases each). Germline values: CDR1 MNHEY, CDR2 SVGAGI. With 1 base removed from V and 2 bases from J, the gap between germline ends came to 12 bases. The CDR3 loop spans 15 amino acids. CDR3 loop: CASSYFKPGPYEQYF. DNA of the CDR3: TGTGCCAGCAGTTACTTCAAACCGGGACCCTACGAGCAGTACTTC.

In its sample, this clonotype was seen many times. The rearrangement uses TRBV9 and TRBJ2-1; 12 bases are shared with TRBD2. Germline CDR1 and CDR2: SGDLS and YYNGEE. The junction had 8 bases not matched to a gene; V was cut back by 3 bases and J by 7 bases. There are 16 residues in the CDR3. The CDR3 coding sequence is TGTGCCAGCAGCGATAGGACTAGCGGGGCTCGTAATGAGCAGTTCTTC. Encoded protein: CASSDRTSGARNEQFF.

This clonotype was picked up many times. The chain uses TRBV28 and TRBJ1-5; TRBD1 is a possible D gene (5 bases). Per the germline V gene, CDR1 is MDHEN and CDR2 is SYDVKM. V lost 6 bases and J 7 bases, leaving 16 bases between the germline ends. The CDR3 is 14 residues long. The CDR3 DNA reads TGTGCCAGCAGCCCTGGGGAGGGGAGACAGCCCCAGCATTTT. Protein product: CASSPGEGRQPQHF.

As to this clonotype: Being one base from a much bigger clone, this may be a read error. The rearrangement uses TRBV11-2 and TRBJ2-1, with TRBD1 matching 9 bases. Germline CDR1 reads SGHAT; CDR2 reads FQNNGV. Trimming at V came to 5 bases and at J to 9 bases, leaving 5 bases not matched to a gene. The CDR3 totals 13 residues. The CDR3 loop reads CASSRDRVGEQFF. DNA for the CDR3: TGTGCCAGCAGCCGGGACAGGGTTGGTGAGCAGTTCTTC.

Many counts were recorded for this clonotype. The J gene is TRBJ1-2, the V gene TRBV30, with D unresolved. The V gene lost 4 bases and the J gene lost 3 bases, with 12 bases spanning the gap. This CDR3 comprises 13 residues. The germline V gene encodes CDR1 GTSNPN and CDR2 SVGIG (reference sequence). The CDR3 spells CAWMEYSDYGYTF. In DNA form, the CDR3 reads TGTGCCTGGATGGAATACAGTGACTATGGCTACACCTTC. Drawing the rest from reference TRBV30 and TRBJ1-2, the complete variable domain is SQTIHQWPATLVQPVGSPLSLECTVEGTSNPNLYWYRQAAGRGLQLLFYSVGIGQISSEVPQNLSASRPQDRQFILSSKKLLLSDSGFYLCAWMEYSDYGYTFGSGTRLTVV.

V usage is TRBV6-1 and J usage is TRBJ1-6; D unresolved. Trimming shortened V by 5 bases and J by 14 bases, and 16 bases separated the two germline ends. CDR1 is MNHNS, CDR2 SASEGT, per germline. The CDR3 loop spans 13 amino acids. The chain's CDR3 is CASSYIITGTLHF. The CDR3 bases are TGTGCCAGCAGTTATATAATTACGGGGACCCTCCACTTT.

With regard to this clonotype: It may be a read error: a sequence one base away is much more abundant. Given the absence of the conserved phenylalanine or tryptophan at the CDR3 end, a read error is likely. The chain recombines TRBV11-2 with TRBJ2-7; 14 bases agree with TRBD2. The CDR3 runs to 15 residues. Germline V CDR1 and CDR2: SGHAT, FQNNGV. The trim removed 5 bases at V and 5 bases at J, leaving 5 bases unmatched. DNA of the CDR3: TGTGCCAGCAGCGCCGGGACTAGCGGGAGAGACGAGCAGTACCTC. As protein: CASSAGTSGRDEQYL.

This clonotype came up many times. V and J are TRBV20-1 and TRBJ2-1; 14 bases fit TRBD2. This CDR3 is built from 20 residues. J was trimmed by 8 bases and V by 3 bases; bases with no gene match: 21. CDR1 DFQATT and CDR2 SNEGSKA come from the germline V gene (reference sequence). The CDR3, as DNA: TGCAGTGCTAGGGGGCCTAGGGTGTCACCGGGACTAGCGGGAGTCCATGAGCAGTTCTTC. The encoded protein is CSARGPRVSPGLAGVHEQFF.

The chain couples TRBV5-1 to TRBJ2-7, with a possible D match to TRBD1 (5 bases). V was clipped by 0 bases and J by 0 bases, with 10 bases between them. The CDR3 extends over 15 amino acids. CDR1 is SGHRS, CDR2 YFSETQ, per germline. This CDR3 is CASSLVGHSSYEQYF. As DNA, the CDR3 is TGCGCCAGCAGCTTGGTAGGACACAGCTCCTACGAGCAGTACTTC.

Ten or more counts support this clonotype. This chain connects TRBV11-2 to TRBJ2-5; the D gene is possibly TRBD2 (5 bases). Trimming pared 5 bases from V and 6 bases from J, leaving 22 bases between. Germline V CDR1 and CDR2: SGHAT, FQNNGV. The CDR3 spans 16 residues. The CDR3: CASSHYVLGIGKTQYF. The CDR3 nucleotides are TGTGCCAGCAGCCATTATGTACTCGGGATTGGAAAGACCCAGTACTTC.

The table lists this clonotype with many counts. The CDR3 region has the DNA TGTGCCAGCAGTTTTTATGGGACCTCGGGCCAAGAGACCCAGTACTTC. Its protein is CASSFYGTSGQETQYF. This chain links TRBV28 with TRBJ2-5, with D perhaps assigned TRBD1 or TRBD2 (5 bases each). This CDR3 region has 16 residues. Germline CDR1 is MDHEN and CDR2 is SYDVKM. V lost 3 bases and J lost 1, with 15 bases in between.

The rearrangement uses TRBV19 and TRBJ1-5; D might be TRBD1 (5 bases). The CDR3 consists of 14 residues. V was pared by 2 bases and J by 7 bases, with 12 bases between. From germline, CDR1 is LNHDA and CDR2 SQIVND (reference sequence). The chain's CDR3 is CASSIPTRGQPQHF. DNA of the CDR3: TGTGCCAGTAGTATACCAACCCGGGGGCAGCCCCAGCATTTT.

This clonotype appeared a few times. The chain links TRBV4-1 to TRBJ2-1; TRBD2 might be the D (5 bases). Germline CDR1 and CDR2: MGHRA and YSYEKL. The CDR3 length is 19 residues. With 4 bases removed from V and 6 bases from J, the gap between germline ends came to 28 bases. CDR3 nucleotides: TGCGCCAGCAGCCTATTCCGTTCGACGGGGTCCCCCCAAGGCAATGAGCAGTTCTTC. As protein: CASSLFRSTGSPQGNEQFF.